This T cell receptor (beta chain) was captured in a study of blood T cell repertoires in COVID-19. About the study: Italy, Spain and the United States were the sources of the convalescent and acute COVID-19 samples.

The length of the CDR3 is 11 residues. J was trimmed by 10 bases and V by 8 bases; bases with no gene match: 6. CDR1 and CDR2 from the germline V gene are DFQATT and SNEGSKA (reference sequence). Data came from immunoSEQ multiplex PCR; TCRdb stores just in-frame clones and leaves some out. The table records over 250,000 clones, roughly nine tenths of them present only once. Two negative PCRs, clearance, or symptom resolution were required of recovered Cohort 3 donors. This clone was seen only once. The rearrangement uses TRBV20-1 and TRBJ1-1, with 11 nucleotides matching TRBD1. Sequenced sample: PBMCs or T cells enriched from blood (not recorded which). The TCR originated in a woman between 18 and 29 years old who had recovered from COVID-19. The CDR3 nucleotides read TGCAGTCCGGGACAGGGGGTCGGAGCTTTCTTT. Translation: CSPGQGVGAFF.